The sequence of this TCR beta chain was determined in a study of T-cell memory formation after mild COVID-19. Study-wide background: Largely, the TCR clusters proved donor specific. Study-wide points: Later expanders leaned CD4+, whereas clones that contracted between day 15 and 85 were balanced CD4/CD8. A second wave of clones peaked on day 37, and their SARS-CoV-2 specificity went unconfirmed.

TCRalpha and TCRbeta libraries used 5'RACE with constant-segment primers and UMIs. MiXCR was run by TCRdb on the 5' RACE reads, yielding one entry per CDR3 protein. The table lists 150,000 to 200,000 distinct CDR3 sequences, roughly 12% of them singletons. On this clonotype: The target antigen is unknown.

Per germline, CDR1 LGHNA and CDR2 YSLEER. V lost 5 bases, J lost 2 bases, and 12 bases lay in between. The CDR3 runs 14 residues. The sample consisted of PBMCs or a T cell subset sorted from them (not recorded which). The chain joins TRBV4-3 to TRBJ1-1; D call uncertain. This sequence originates from a man aged 18 to 35 who had mild COVID-19 (a few samples of this study predate the infection). Cell type and time point are not known. CDR3 sequence (DNA): TGCGCCAGCAGCTGGAAAGTTGGCAACACTGAAGCTTTCTTT. Its translation is CASSWKVGNTEAFF.